This T cell receptor (beta chain) stems from a study of cytomegalovirus exposure and HLA in healthy donors. The CDR3 length is 15 residues. From germline, CDR1 is SGHRS and CDR2 YFSETQ. With 4 bases clipped from V and 6 bases from J, the junction kept 4 bases outside the gene matches. This clone was counted between two and nine times. Antigen: not known. The primer mix had 60 Vbeta and 13 Jbeta primers. TCRdb keeps only in-frame clones here, not all; method: immunoSEQ multiplex PCR. The sample comprises about 99,000 clones, 10% of which are singletons, and 5.5% to 7.5% rests with the top ten. Findings and caveats of the study: The authors excluded some V segments, including TRBV6-2 and TRBV6-3, as indistinguishable. Looking again later, the authors saw that most CMV-associated TCR beta chains seemed HLA-restricted.

V gene TRBV5-1 combines with J gene TRBJ2-1, with 13 bases lining up with TRBD2. The sequenced material came from PBMCs. The receptor was derived from a man aged 40-49 years in good health and CMV-seropositive. The CDR3: CASSRGTSGANEQFF. Here the CDR3 DNA reads TGCGCCAGCAGCAGAGGGACTAGCGGGGCCAATGAGCAGTTCTTC.